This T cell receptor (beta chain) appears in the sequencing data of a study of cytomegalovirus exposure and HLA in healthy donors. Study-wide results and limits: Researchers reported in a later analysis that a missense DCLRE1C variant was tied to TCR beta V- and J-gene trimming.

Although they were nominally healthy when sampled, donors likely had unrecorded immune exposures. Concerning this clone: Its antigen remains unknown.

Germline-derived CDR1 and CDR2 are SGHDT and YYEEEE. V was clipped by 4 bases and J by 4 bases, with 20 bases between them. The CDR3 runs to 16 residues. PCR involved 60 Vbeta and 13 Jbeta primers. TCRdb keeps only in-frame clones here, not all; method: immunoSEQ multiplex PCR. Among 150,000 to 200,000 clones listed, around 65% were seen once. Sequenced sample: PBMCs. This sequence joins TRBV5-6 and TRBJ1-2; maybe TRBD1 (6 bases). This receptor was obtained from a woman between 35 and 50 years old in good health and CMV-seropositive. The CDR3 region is CASSEAGAASLYGYTF. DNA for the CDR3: TGTGCCAGCAGCGAGGCAGGGGCCGCATCCCTCTATGGCTACACCTTC.